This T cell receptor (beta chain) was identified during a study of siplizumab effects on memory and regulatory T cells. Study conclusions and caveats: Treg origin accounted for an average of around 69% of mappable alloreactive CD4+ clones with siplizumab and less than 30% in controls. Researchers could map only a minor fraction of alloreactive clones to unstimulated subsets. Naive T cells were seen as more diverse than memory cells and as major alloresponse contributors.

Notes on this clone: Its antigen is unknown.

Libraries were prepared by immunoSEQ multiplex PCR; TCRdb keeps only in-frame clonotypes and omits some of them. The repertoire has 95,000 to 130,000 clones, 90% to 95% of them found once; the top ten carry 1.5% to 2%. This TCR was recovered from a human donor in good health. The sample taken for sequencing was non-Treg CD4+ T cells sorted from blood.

DNA for the CDR3: TGTGCCAGCAGCTCCACGGGCCCGCGCACAGATACGCAGTATTTT. Its translation: CASSSTGPRTDTQYF. The chain has TRBV5-5 and TRBJ2-3; D uncertain. In germline, CDR1 is SGHKS, CDR2 YYEKEE (reference sequence). CDR3 length equals 15 residues. V was shortened by 3 bases and J by 1 base, with 12 bases between the two germline ends.